Each of the 10 T cell receptor beta chains below was sequenced from the same sample in a study of T cells in localized non-small cell lung cancer. Clones were read by immunoSEQ multiplex PCR, and TCRdb kept only the in-frame ones, dropping some. This sample has 30,000 or so clones; roughly 90% occur once, and the top ten carry 3.5% to 5%. The input for sequencing was peripheral blood mononuclear cells, taken before any cancer treatment. The receptors were sampled from a woman aged 35 to 70 with stage III lung adenocarcinoma.

V usage is TRBV2 and J usage is TRBJ2-7; tentative D call: TRBD2 (5 bases). The CDR3 length is 14 residues. V lost 0 bases to trimming and J lost 0 bases, with 6 bases between them. In germline, CDR1 is SNHLY, CDR2 FYNNEI. The CDR3 protein is CASSEAEASYEQYF. DNA for the CDR3: TGTGCCAGCAGTGAAGCGGAGGCCTCCTACGAGCAGTACTTC.

J is TRBJ2-3 and V is TRBV5-6, with D perhaps matching TRBD1 or TRBD2 (5 bases each). The germline gives CDR1 SGHDT, CDR2 YYEEEE. The CDR3 sequence is 16 residues long. V was shortened by 4 bases and J by 1 base, with 16 bases between the two germline ends. CDR3 sequence reads: CASSDAGTLGTDTQYF. The CDR3 DNA reads TGTGCCAGCAGCGACGCCGGGACCCTGGGCACAGATACGCAGTATTTT.

This chain joins TRBV18 and TRBJ1-5, with D perhaps TRBD1 (5 bases). Trimming cost V 5 bases and J 1 base, with 15 bases left between them. CDR1 and CDR2 (germline): KGHSH, LQKENI. This CDR3 has 16 amino acids. The CDR3 nucleotides read TGTGCCAGCTCAGCGACTAGTAGGGGAAGCAATCAGCCCCAGCATTTT. Residues: CASSATSRGSNQPQHF. The entire variable domain, with the rest obtained from reference TRBV18 and TRBJ1-5, is as follows: NAGVMQNPRHLVRRRGQEARLRCSPMKGHSHVYWYRQLPEEGLKFMVYLQKENIIDESGMPKERFSAEFPKEGPSILRIQQVVRGDSAAYFCASSATSRGSNQPQHFGDGTRLSIL.

The chain links TRBV7-2 to TRBJ2-2; tentatively, D is TRBD2 (5 bases). V lost 3 bases to trimming and J lost 6 bases, with 11 bases between them. Germline lookup yields CDR1 SGHTA and CDR2 FQGNSA. This CDR3 has 14 residues. This CDR3 reads CASSLSGIAGELFF. The DNA of the CDR3 is TGTGCCAGCAGCTTGTCGGGGATTGCCGGGGAGCTGTTTTTT.

CDR3 sequence (DNA): TGCGCCAGCAGCTTGGACGGTGCTGAAGCTTTCTTT. Its translation is CASSLDGAEAFF. The chain is built from TRBV5-1 and TRBJ1-1; D unclear. Germline CDR1 reads SGHRS; CDR2 reads YFSETQ. V was clipped by 0 bases and J by 6 bases, with 6 bases between them. This CDR3 comprises 12 residues.

The V call is TRBV20-1, the J call TRBJ2-1; D remains ambiguous. The V end was cut by 6 bases, the J end by 10 bases, with 10 bases between. The CDR3 covers 10 residues. Germline V lookup: CDR1 DFQATT, CDR2 SNEGSKA (reference sequence). In DNA form, the CDR3 reads TGCAGTGCGTCCCCCGGGGAGCAGTTCTTC. Protein product: CSASPGEQFF.

V and J are TRBV7-8 and TRBJ2-7, with a possible D match to TRBD1 (5 bases). Germline-derived CDR1 and CDR2 are SGHVS and FQNEAQ. V lost 1 base and J lost 3, with 16 bases in between. The CDR3 is 16 residues long. The CDR3 is CASSLGLAGQGYEQYF. DNA for the CDR3: TGTGCCAGCAGCTTAGGGCTCGCAGGCCAGGGCTACGAGCAGTACTTC.

This chain connects TRBV27 to TRBJ2-7; 10 nucleotides agree with TRBD2. V shed 2 bases and J 6 bases; nucleotides not matched to a gene: 7. Germline CDR1 and CDR2: MNHEY and SMNVEV (reference sequence). The CDR3 totals 15 residues. The CDR3: CASSLRSGRALEQYF. For the CDR3, the DNA is TGTGCCAGCAGTTTAAGGAGCGGGAGGGCCCTCGAGCAGTACTTC.

This rearrangement joins TRBV6-1 to TRBJ2-5; 7 positions agree with TRBD2. Germline assignment: CDR1 MNHNS and CDR2 SASEGT. The length of the CDR3 is 15 residues. V was clipped by 2 bases and J by 2 bases; unmatched bases: 5. The CDR3 region has the DNA TGTGCCAGCAGTGAACTAGCGGTAGGGCAAGAGACCCAGTACTTC. Amino acids: CASSELAVGQETQYF.

This chain joins TRBV7-8 and TRBJ2-3; 8 positions match TRBD2. CDR1 and CDR2 from the germline V gene are SGHVS and FQNEAQ. The CDR3 consists of 15 residues. The ends lost 5 bases at V and 2 bases at J; junction bases unmatched: 6. The CDR3: CASSRIAGITDTQYF. CDR3 DNA: TGTGCCAGCAGCCGCATAGCGGGAATCACAGATACGCAGTATTTT.